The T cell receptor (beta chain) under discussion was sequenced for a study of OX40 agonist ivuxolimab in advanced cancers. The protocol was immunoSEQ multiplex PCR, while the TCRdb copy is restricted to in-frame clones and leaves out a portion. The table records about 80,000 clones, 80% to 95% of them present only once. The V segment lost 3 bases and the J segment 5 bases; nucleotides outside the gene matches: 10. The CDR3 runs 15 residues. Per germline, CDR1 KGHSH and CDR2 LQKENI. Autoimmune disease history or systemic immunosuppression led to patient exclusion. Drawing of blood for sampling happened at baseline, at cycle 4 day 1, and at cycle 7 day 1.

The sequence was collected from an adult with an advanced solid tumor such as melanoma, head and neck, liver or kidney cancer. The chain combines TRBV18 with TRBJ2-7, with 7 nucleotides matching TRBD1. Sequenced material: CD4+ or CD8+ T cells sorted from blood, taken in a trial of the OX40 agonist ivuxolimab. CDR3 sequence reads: CASSPSGTVRNEQYF. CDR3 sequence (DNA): TGTGCCAGCTCACCTTCCGGGACAGTGAGGAACGAGCAGTACTTC.